The 26 T cell receptor beta chains below were found in one sample sequenced in a study of cytomegalovirus exposure and HLA in healthy donors. PCR was performed using 60 Vbeta and 13 Jbeta primers. Profiling relied on immunoSEQ multiplex PCR, and the TCRdb table lists in-frame clones only, not all of them. Seen in this sample are roughly 50,000 clones; the ten most common clones hold about 6.1%. The material sequenced was PBMCs. Receptor source: a male donor in good health and CMV-seropositive.

A remark on this clone: This sample also contains other DNA sequences that code for the same CDR3. The chain is built from TRBV25-1 and TRBJ2-2; 10 bases align to TRBD1. With V trimmed by 6 bases and J by 5 bases, 0 bases remained unmatched. This CDR3 is built from 13 residues. Germline CDR1 is MGHDK and CDR2 is SYGVNS. In DNA, the CDR3 is TGTGCCAGCAGGGGACAGGGGACCGGGGAGCTGTTTTTT. Encoded protein: CASRGQGTGELFF.

The chain is built from TRBV30 and TRBJ1-4, with D perhaps TRBD1 (6 bases). Trimming took off 4 bases at V and 3 bases at J, with 9 bases between the two ends. There are 13 residues in the CDR3. Germline lookup yields CDR1 GTSNPN and CDR2 SVGIG (reference sequence). The CDR3 DNA sequence: TGTGCCTGGACAGGGGCAGCTAATGAAAAACTGTTTTTT. Protein: CAWTGAANEKLFF.

The chain uses TRBV18 and TRBJ2-7; 10 positions agree with TRBD1. With V trimmed by 0 bases and J by 6 bases, 5 bases remained unmatched. The CDR3 totals 15 residues. Germline assignment: CDR1 KGHSH and CDR2 LQKENI. The CDR3 DNA reads as TGTGCCAGCTCACCACCGGGACAGGGGTTCGGCGAGCAGTACTTC. Encoded protein: CASSPPGQGFGEQYF. Combining the CDR3 with reference TRBV18 and TRBJ2-7 gives the whole variable domain NAGVMQNPRHLVRRRGQEARLRCSPMKGHSHVYWYRQLPEEGLKFMVYLQKENIIDESGMPKERFSAEFPKEGPSILRIQQVVRGDSAAYFCASSPPGQGFGEQYFGPGTRLTVT.

The rearrangement uses TRBV6-1 and TRBJ1-2; D is perhaps TRBD1 (5 bases). The CDR3 has 16 residues. The germline gives CDR1 MNHNS, CDR2 SASEGT. Trimming left V 4 bases short and J 8 bases short, with 23 bases between. The CDR3 sequence is CASSGADTGSLYGYTF. The CDR3 coding sequence is TGTGCCAGCAGTGGGGCGGACACCGGGTCGTTGTACGGCTACACCTTC.

The V gene is TRBV28, the J gene TRBJ1-2; TRBD1 is a possible D gene (5 bases). The V and J ends lost 2 bases and 7 bases respectively, with 17 bases between them. The CDR3 sequence is 15 residues long. Germline V lookup: CDR1 MDHEN, CDR2 SYDVKM. In nucleotides, the CDR3 is TGTGCCAGCAGTTTAGGGGCGGGGGAGGATCTTGGCTACACCTTC. This gives the protein CASSLGAGEDLGYTF.

The chain carries TRBV27 and TRBJ2-7; 7 nucleotides align to TRBD1. The CDR3 has 14 residues. CDR1 is MNHEY, CDR2 SMNVEV, per germline (reference sequence). J lost 3 bases, V lost 6 bases, and 8 bases had no gene match. In DNA form, the CDR3 reads TGTGCCAGCAGCCCTATGGGGACAGTCTACGAGCAGTACTTC. Amino acids: CASSPMGTVYEQYF.

This rearrangement joins TRBV4-3 to TRBJ1-2; D not resolved. The CDR3 is 14 amino acids. Germline loops: CDR1 LGHNA, CDR2 YSLEER. V lost 0 bases, J lost 4 bases, and 9 bases lay in between. The CDR3 DNA follows: TGCGCCAGCAGCCAAGATCGGGGTAGCTATGGCTACACCTTC. This sequence encodes CASSQDRGSYGYTF.

The chain has TRBV5-1 and TRBJ2-7; 9 nucleotides agree with TRBD1. Germline V gene data show CDR1 as SGHRS and CDR2 as YFSETQ. The CDR3 covers 15 residues. Unmatched junction bases numbered 8, after V lost 2 bases and J lost 5 bases. As DNA, the CDR3 is TGCGCCAGCAGCTTATCGACAGGGGGGGTCCACGAGCAGTACTTC. This encodes CASSLSTGGVHEQYF.

The J gene is TRBJ1-2, the V gene TRBV28; D remains ambiguous. V was clipped by 6 bases and J by 1 base, with 12 bases between them. The CDR3 totals 14 residues. Germline V gives CDR1 MDHEN, CDR2 SYDVKM. The CDR3 here is CASSPAGGNYGYTF. DNA of the CDR3: TGTGCCAGCAGCCCGGCAGGTGGTAACTATGGCTACACCTTC.

The rearrangement uses TRBV27 and TRBJ2-3; 13 positions match TRBD2. In germline, CDR1 is MNHEY, CDR2 SMNVEV (reference sequence). The CDR3 covers 17 residues. V lost 5 bases, J lost 4 bases, and 9 bases stayed unmatched. CDR3 amino acids: CASSRLAGGTAPDTQYF. CDR3 bases: TGTGCCAGCAGTAGACTAGCGGGGGGCACGGCCCCAGATACGCAGTATTTT.

The chain employs TRBV11-1 and TRBJ2-3, with D possibly being TRBD2 (6 bases). The CDR3 sequence is 14 residues long. Trimming left V 5 bases short and J 2 bases short, with 11 bases between. Germline values: CDR1 SGHAT, CDR2 FQDESV (reference sequence). The CDR3 DNA sequence: TGTGCCAGCAGCCAGGAGCGGGTCACAGATACGCAGTATTTT. Its translation: CASSQERVTDTQYF.

V gene TRBV29-1 combines with J gene TRBJ2-7; possible D gene TRBD2, 7 bases. V dropped 3 bases and J dropped 4 bases, with 13 bases sitting between them. There are 13 residues in the CDR3. Germline V gene lookup returns CDR1 SQVTM and CDR2 ANQGSEA. CDR3 sequence reads: CSVESKGGYEQYF. For the CDR3, the DNA is TGCAGCGTTGAGAGCAAGGGGGGGTACGAGCAGTACTTC.

The genes are TRBV11-2 and TRBJ1-2; weak D call: TRBD1 (5 bases). The germline V gene encodes CDR1 SGHAT and CDR2 FQNNGV. V gave up 2 bases and J gave up 3 bases, with 16 bases separating them. The CDR3 length is 16 residues. The CDR3 is CASSLSSAGLDYGYTF. The DNA of the CDR3 is TGTGCCAGCAGCTTAAGTTCGGCAGGGCTGGACTATGGCTACACCTTC. Full variable domain (remainder filled in from reference TRBV11-2 and TRBJ1-2): EAGVAQSPRYKIIEKRQSVAFWCNPISGHATLYWYQQILGQGPKLLIQFQNNGVVDDSQLPKDRFSAERLKGVDSTLKIQPAKLEDSAVYLCASSLSSAGLDYGYTFGSGTRLTVV.

For this clone: One end of the junction does not line up with germline, which may come from a read error. The chain is built from TRBV2 and TRBJ2-7; tentative D call: TRBD1 (5 bases). The CDR3 consists of 14 residues. CDR1 and CDR2 (germline): SNHLY, FYNNEI. The CDR3 region is CASRPGSSFYEQHF. The CDR3 DNA reads TGTGCCAGCCGCCCAGGGTCGTCCTTCTACGAGCAGCACTTC.

As regards this clone: An end of the junction does not agree with germline; a read error may underlie this. V is TRBV6-6 and J is TRBJ1-6; 7 bases match TRBD1. Per the germline V gene, CDR1 is MNHNY and CDR2 is SVGAGI (reference sequence). The CDR3 spans 15 residues. CDR3 in amino acids: CASTYGDRETSPLHF. The CDR3 nucleotides read TGTGCCAGCACTTACGGAGACAGGGAAACTTCACCCCTCCACTTT.

The V call is TRBV13, the J call TRBJ2-4; tentative D call: TRBD1 (5 bases). The CDR3 is 16 amino acids. Trimming removed 3 bases at V and 0 bases at J, with 12 bases between. Germline loops: CDR1 PRHDT, CDR2 FYEKMQ (reference sequence). CDR3 sequence (DNA): TGTGCCAGCAGCTTTGGGCTCAGGGTAGCCAAAAACATTCAGTACTTC. Translation gives CASSFGLRVAKNIQYF.

The rearrangement joins TRBV2 to TRBJ2-7, with 12 bases fitting TRBD2. From germline, CDR1 is SNHLY and CDR2 FYNNEI. Trimming cost V 6 bases and J 4 bases; bases outside gene matches: 4. The CDR3 totals 14 residues. CDR3 sequence reads: CASRQTSGGYEQYF. The CDR3 DNA reads TGTGCCAGCAGGCAGACTAGCGGGGGATACGAGCAGTACTTC.

The chain carries TRBV10-3 and TRBJ2-5; 9 bases map to TRBD2. This CDR3 region has 16 residues. Germline lookup yields CDR1 ENHRY and CDR2 SYGVKD. Losses at the gene ends were 2 bases for V and 4 bases for J; bases not matched to a gene: 8. The CDR3 region is CAISEGLAGFLETQYF. The CDR3 DNA is TGTGCCATCAGTGAGGGGCTAGCGGGGTTTTTAGAGACCCAGTACTTC.

The chain carries TRBV30 and TRBJ2-5; D remains ambiguous. V dropped 1 base and J dropped 7 bases, with 10 bases sitting between them. The germline CDR1 and CDR2 sequences are GTSNPN and SVGIG (reference sequence). This CDR3 has 12 residues. CDR3 sequence: CAWSGSPGTQYF. The CDR3 DNA follows: TGTGCCTGGAGTGGGTCCCCGGGGACCCAGTACTTC.

The V gene is TRBV19, the J gene TRBJ1-1; 8 bases are shared with TRBD1. The CDR3 consists of 13 residues. Germline lookup yields CDR1 LNHDA and CDR2 SQIVND (reference sequence). V was pared by 6 bases and J by 1 base, with 1 base of the junction left unmatched. CDR3 region: CASRGQGNTEAFF. CDR3 DNA sequence: TGTGCCAGTAGAGGACAGGGGAACACTGAAGCTTTCTTT.

The chain employs TRBV27 and TRBJ2-1, with 11 bases fitting TRBD2. This CDR3 has 19 amino acids. CDR1 MNHEY and CDR2 SMNVEV come from the germline V gene (reference sequence). J gave up 0 bases and V 2 bases, and 9 bases lay outside the gene matches. The CDR3 sequence: CASSLRLAGGLGSYNEQFF. DNA of the CDR3: TGTGCCAGCAGTTTAAGGCTAGCGGGGGGCCTGGGCTCCTACAATGAGCAGTTCTTC.

V usage is TRBV27 and J usage is TRBJ1-5; the D is unclear. Trimming left V 8 bases short and J 10 bases short, with 6 bases between. Germline CDR1 reads MNHEY; CDR2 reads SMNVEV (reference sequence). This CDR3 is built from 9 residues. As DNA, the CDR3 is TGTGCCAGCGGACTACCCCAGCATTTT. The encoded protein is CASGLPQHF.

This chain joins TRBV19 and TRBJ1-2, with 9 positions matching TRBD1. Looked up from germline, CDR1 is LNHDA and CDR2 is SQIVND (reference sequence). This CDR3 is built from 16 residues. V lost 5 bases to trimming and J lost 2 bases; unmatched junction nucleotides: 9. CDR3 nucleotides: TGTGCCAGTAGTCTTCGGACAGGGGCCTTAAACTATGGCTACACCTTC. Amino acids: CASSLRTGALNYGYTF.

The chain carries TRBV27 and TRBJ1-4; D unresolved. Trimming took off 6 bases at V and 5 bases at J, with 10 bases between the two ends. The length of the CDR3 is 13 residues. Germline assignment: CDR1 MNHEY and CDR2 SMNVEV (reference sequence). The CDR3 sequence is CASSPGLNEKLFF. CDR3 nucleotides: TGTGCCAGCAGCCCGGGTCTAAATGAAAAACTGTTTTTT.

The chain uses TRBV6-4 and TRBJ2-1; 10 positions agree with TRBD2. The germline V gene encodes CDR1 MRHNA and CDR2 SNTAGT. The CDR3 is 15 amino acids. V lost 4 bases, J lost 9 bases, and 9 bases stayed unmatched. The CDR3 region is CASSVMSGGASEQFF. The CDR3 nucleotides read TGTGCCAGCAGTGTAATGAGCGGGGGGGCCAGTGAGCAGTTCTTC.

V and J are TRBV19 and TRBJ1-1; 9 bases match TRBD1. Germline-derived CDR1 and CDR2 are LNHDA and SQIVND (reference sequence). CDR3 size: 18 residues. The trim removed 6 bases at V and 0 bases at J, leaving 14 bases unmatched. CDR3 in amino acids: CASRSGTGFYGMNTEAFF. For the CDR3, the DNA is TGTGCCAGTAGGTCCGGGACAGGGTTTTACGGGATGAACACTGAAGCTTTCTTT.